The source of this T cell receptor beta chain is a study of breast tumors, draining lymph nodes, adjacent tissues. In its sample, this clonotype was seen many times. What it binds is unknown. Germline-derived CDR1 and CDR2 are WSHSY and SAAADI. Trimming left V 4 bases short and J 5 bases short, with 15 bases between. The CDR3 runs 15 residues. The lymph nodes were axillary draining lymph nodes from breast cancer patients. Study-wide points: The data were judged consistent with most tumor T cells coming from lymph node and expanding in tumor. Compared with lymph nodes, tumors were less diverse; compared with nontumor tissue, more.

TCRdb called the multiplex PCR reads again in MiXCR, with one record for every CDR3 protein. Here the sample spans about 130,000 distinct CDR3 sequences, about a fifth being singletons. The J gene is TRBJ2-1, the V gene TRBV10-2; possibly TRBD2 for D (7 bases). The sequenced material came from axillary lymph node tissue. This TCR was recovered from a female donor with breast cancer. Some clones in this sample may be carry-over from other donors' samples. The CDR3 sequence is CASSGGRERHNEQFF. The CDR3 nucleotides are TGCGCCAGCAGTGGGGGGCGGGAGAGACACAATGAGCAGTTCTTC.